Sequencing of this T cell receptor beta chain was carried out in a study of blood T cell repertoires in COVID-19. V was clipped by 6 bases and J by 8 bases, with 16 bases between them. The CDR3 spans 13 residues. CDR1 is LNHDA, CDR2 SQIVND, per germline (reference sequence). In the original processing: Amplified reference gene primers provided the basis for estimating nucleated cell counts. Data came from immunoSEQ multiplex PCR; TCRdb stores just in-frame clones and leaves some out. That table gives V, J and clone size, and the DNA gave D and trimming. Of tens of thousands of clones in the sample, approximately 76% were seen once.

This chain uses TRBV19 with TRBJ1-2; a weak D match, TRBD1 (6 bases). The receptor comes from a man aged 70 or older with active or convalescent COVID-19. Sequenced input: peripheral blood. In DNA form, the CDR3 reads TGTGCCAGTAGGATACAGGGCTTAGAAGGCTACACCTTC. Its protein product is CASRIQGLEGYTF.